This TCR beta chain was obtained from a study of CD8+ T cells in alopecia areata. At the level of the study: Each day, treated patients took oral tofacitinib twice, at 5 to 10 mg per dose. The duration of tofacitinib was 6 to 18 months, with 6 months off drug afterward. Findings and caveats of the study: Elevated clonality characterized lesional scalp relative to normal scalp, particularly in alopecia totalis/universalis.

The V gene lost 7 bases and the J gene lost 7 bases, with 14 bases spanning the gap. From germline, CDR1 is MNHEY and CDR2 SMNVEV (reference sequence). The length of the CDR3 is 14 residues. With respect to this clone: Its antigen is not known.

RNA was isolated and reverse transcribed to cDNA, the sequencing template. Using immunoSEQ multiplex PCR, the repertoire was profiled, and TCRdb retains in-frame clones only, with some absent. The sample carries around 140,000 clones, 49% recorded once. The investigators collected lesional scalp punch biopsies and peripheral blood from alopecia areata patients. J is TRBJ1-6 and V is TRBV27, with D possibly matching TRBD1 (5 bases). The sample consisted of CD8+ T cells sorted from blood, taken at week 0. This clonotype was sampled from a human donor with alopecia areata. CDR3 in DNA: TGTGCCAGCACCCATCGGGGGGGGAATTCACCCCTCCACTTT. Translating it yields CASTHRGGNSPLHF.